This T cell receptor (beta chain) was profiled in a study of T cells in Graves' hyperthyroidism and ophthalmopathy. This clonotype occurred many times. V was trimmed by 1 base and J by 7 bases, leaving 10 bases between them. Germline V gene lookup returns CDR1 KGHSH and CDR2 LQKENI. CDR3 size: 13 residues. It was RNA transcripts that yielded the amplified TCR beta CDR3 regions. First-round RT-PCR targeting the TCR CDR3 was performed with the HTBI primer set. Each CDR3 protein gets one entry after TCRdb re-called the multiplex PCR reads with MiXCR. The data hold roughly 180,000 distinct CDR3 sequences, with approximately 9% observed a single time.

This clonotype was sampled from a woman younger than 30 with Graves' hyperthyroidism that later progressed to Graves' ophthalmopathy. Input material: blood. The J gene is TRBJ1-2, the V gene TRBV18; perhaps TRBD1 as D (5 bases). CDR3 DNA: TGTGCCAGCTCACCACAGGGGAGTCGTGGCTACACCTTC. Translated: CASSPQGSRGYTF.